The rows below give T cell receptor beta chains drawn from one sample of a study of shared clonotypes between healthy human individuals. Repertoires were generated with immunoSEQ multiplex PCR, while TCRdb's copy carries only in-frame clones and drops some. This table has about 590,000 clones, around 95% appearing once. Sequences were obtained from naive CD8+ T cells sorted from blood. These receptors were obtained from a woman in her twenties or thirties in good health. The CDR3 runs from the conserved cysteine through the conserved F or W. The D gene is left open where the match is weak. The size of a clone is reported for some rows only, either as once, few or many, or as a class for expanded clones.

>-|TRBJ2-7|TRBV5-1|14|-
CASSLDYDSYEQYF
TGCGCCAGCAGCTTAGACTACGACTCCTACGAGCAGTACTTC
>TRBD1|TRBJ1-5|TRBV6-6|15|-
CASSLTGSWDQPQHF
TGTGCCAGCAGTTTGACAGGGTCATGGGATCAGCCCCAGCATTTT
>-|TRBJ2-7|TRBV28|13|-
CASSLAAPGEQYF
TGTGCCAGCAGTTTAGCGGCCCCGGGCGAGCAGTACTTC
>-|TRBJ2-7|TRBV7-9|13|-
CASTVGGKREQYF
TGTGCCAGCACCGTAGGGGGTAAACGCGAGCAGTACTTC
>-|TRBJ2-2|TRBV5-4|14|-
CASSSIVGFGELFF
TGTGCCAGCAGCTCTATTGTCGGTTTCGGGGAGCTGTTTTTT
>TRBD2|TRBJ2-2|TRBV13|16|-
CASSSATSGTAGELFF
TGTGCCAGCAGCTCAGCGACTAGCGGGACCGCCGGGGAGCTGTTTTTT
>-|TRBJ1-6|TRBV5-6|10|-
CASSYLRLHF
TGTGCCAGCAGCTACCTGCGCCTCCACTTT
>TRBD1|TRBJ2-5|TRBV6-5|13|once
CASRTGFQETQYF
TGTGCCAGCAGGACAGGGTTTCAAGAGACCCAGTACTTC
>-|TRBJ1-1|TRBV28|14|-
CASTTTQGFPEAFF
TGTGCCAGCACTACAACCCAGGGATTCCCTGAAGCTTTCTTT
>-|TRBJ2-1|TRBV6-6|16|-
CASSLPVGGTQSEQFF
TGTGCCAGCAGTCTACCGGTGGGCGGGACACAAAGTGAGCAGTTCTTC
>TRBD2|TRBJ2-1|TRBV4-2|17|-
CASSQELSGRPYNEQFF
TGTGCCAGCAGCCAAGAGCTAAGCGGGAGACCTTACAATGAGCAGTTCTTC
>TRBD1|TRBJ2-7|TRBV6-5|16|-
CASSYPTGTGGREQYF
TGTGCCAGCAGTTACCCGACCGGGACAGGGGGCCGCGAGCAGTACTTC
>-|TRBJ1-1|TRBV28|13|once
CASSLSPRTEAFF
TGTGCCAGCAGTTTATCCCCCCGCACTGAAGCTTTCTTT
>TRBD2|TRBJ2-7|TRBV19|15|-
CASSMGLAGSYEQYF
TGTGCCAGTAGTATGGGACTAGCGGGATCCTACGAGCAGTACTTC
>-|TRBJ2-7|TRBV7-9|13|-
CASSLGHGYEQYF
TGTGCCAGCAGCTTGGGACACGGCTACGAGCAGTACTTC
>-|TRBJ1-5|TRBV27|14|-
CASSLRDSNQPQHF
TGTGCCAGCAGTTTAAGGGACAGCAATCAGCCCCAGCATTTT